This T cell receptor beta chain is from a study of regulatory T cells in long-lasting Graves disease. Regarding this clonotype: Being one base from a much bigger clone, this may be a read error.

CDR3 regions were amplified by Arm-PCR using iRepertoire HTBI primers to build TCR beta libraries. TCRdb re-derived calls from the multiplex PCR reads in MiXCR, one entry per CDR3 protein. In the table there are fewer than 450,000 distinct CDR3 sequences, 15% of which are singletons. Time point in this sample: newly diagnosed GD, antithyroid drugs for less than 3 months. Extracted PBMC RNA gave rise to the TCR library. V was pared by 3 bases and J by 2 bases, with 4 bases of the junction left unmatched. CDR3 length: 14 amino acids. CDR1 and CDR2 (germline): SEHNR, FQNEAQ (reference sequence). The same sample was also studied in work on T cells in Graves' hyperthyroidism and ophthalmopathy.

Sequencing used peripheral blood mononuclear cells (PBMCs), obtained at new diagnosis, from a patient treated with antithyroid drugs. The source of this sequence is a woman in her forties with Graves disease. The rearrangement joins TRBV7-9 to TRBJ2-7; 7 nucleotides line up with TRBD1. The chain's CDR3 is CASSFETGPYEQYF. CDR3 nucleotides: TGTGCCAGCAGCTTCGAGACAGGGCCCTACGAGCAGTACTTC.